This paragraph covers one T cell receptor (beta chain) sequence. Everyone who took part was roughly 18 to 89 years old, and they came from about two dozen US areas. Participants' reported clinical history set cohort assignment. The CDR3 totals 12 residues. The V gene lost 4 bases and the J gene lost 12 bases, with 13 bases spanning the gap. The sample belongs to a study of blood T cell repertoires in COVID-19. Study details: Sites across the United States, Italy and Spain contributed samples from acute and convalescent COVID-19. In each case, the material was cDNA or gDNA derived from T cells, B-cell-depleted T cells, or PBMCs.

TCRdb's copy holds only in-frame clones and misses some; the assay was immunoSEQ multiplex PCR. The table has roughly 320,000 clones, around nine tenths seen once. The rearrangement uses TRBV12-3 or TRBV12-4 and TRBJ2-1, with a possible D match to TRBD2 (5 bases). Sequencing input: PBMCs or T cells enriched from blood (not recorded which). The sequence came from a woman younger than 45 who had been exposed to COVID-19. The CDR3 nucleotides are TGTGCCAGCAGTTCCGGACTCCTCGTGCAGTTCTTC. This codes for CASSSGLLVQFF.